Listed here is a single T cell receptor beta chain. The germline V gene has CDR1 MNHEY and CDR2 SVGAGI. The CDR3 spans 19 residues. V was shortened by 0 bases and J by 0 bases, with 15 bases between the two germline ends. The data were taken from a study of T cells in Graves' hyperthyroidism and ophthalmopathy. Regions amplified from RNA transcripts were the TCR beta CDR3 regions. The HTBI set primed first-round TCR CDR3 RT-PCR. TCRdb re-called the multiplex PCR reads through MiXCR, storing one row per CDR3 protein. The sample lists 660,000 or so distinct CDR3 sequences, less than 25% seen once, with under 35% in the top ten.

The sequencing sample was made of blood. The sequence derives from a man aged 25 to 40 with Graves' ophthalmopathy. V usage is TRBV6-5 and J usage is TRBJ1-6; D possibly corresponds to TRBD1 (5 bases). CDR3 protein: CASSYSSQGVSSYNSPLHF. The CDR3 coding sequence is TGTGCCAGCAGTTACTCTTCCCAGGGCGTCAGCTCCTATAATTCACCCCTCCACTTT.